This T cell receptor (beta chain) was retrieved from a study of identical twins. Regarding the study as a whole: Beta out-of-frame twin sharing showed a weaker excess.

Each donor was a healthy Caucasian. This clonotype occurred many times. The antigen remains undetermined. TCRdb reprocessed the 5' RACE reads via MiXCR and lists one record per CDR3 protein. The profile shows 500,000 to 700,000 distinct CDR3 sequences, about 7.1% of them singletons. V lost 5 bases to trimming and J lost 9 bases; unmatched junction nucleotides: 14. The CDR3 consists of 17 residues. Another study also made use of these data, one on yellow fever vaccine responses in identical twins.

The clonotype originates from a woman aged 18-35 years in good health. Sequencing was carried out using PBMCs. The V gene is TRBV12-3 or TRBV12-4, the J gene TRBJ1-6, with 9 bases matching TRBD1. This CDR3 reads CASSPYLRDRASSPLHF. The CDR3 DNA reads as TGTGCCAGCAGTCCATACCTGCGGGACAGGGCCTCTTCACCCCTCCACTTT.